This T cell receptor beta chain was obtained from a study of Ad26.COV2.S vaccination and SARS-CoV-2 variants. Germline lookup yields CDR1 KGHSH and CDR2 LQKENI. V shed 2 bases and J 4 bases; nucleotides not matched to a gene: 5. This CDR3 is 16 amino acids long. Repertoires were generated with immunoSEQ multiplex PCR, while TCRdb's copy carries only in-frame clones and drops some. Here the sample spans about 350,000 clones, 92% being singletons. This clone was seen a single time. Its antigen remains unidentified. Study-wide results and caveats: Total responses of T cells may have been underestimated by the analyses of TCR breadth and depth.

The chain uses TRBV18 and TRBJ1-4, with 9 positions matching TRBD1. This clonotype was sampled from a human donor who had recovered from COVID-19. The sequencing here drew on peripheral blood, taken after recovery from COVID-19. The CDR3 loop is CASSPAGQGFNEKLFF. The CDR3 DNA is TGTGCCAGCTCACCAGCCGGACAGGGGTTTAATGAAAAACTGTTTTTT.